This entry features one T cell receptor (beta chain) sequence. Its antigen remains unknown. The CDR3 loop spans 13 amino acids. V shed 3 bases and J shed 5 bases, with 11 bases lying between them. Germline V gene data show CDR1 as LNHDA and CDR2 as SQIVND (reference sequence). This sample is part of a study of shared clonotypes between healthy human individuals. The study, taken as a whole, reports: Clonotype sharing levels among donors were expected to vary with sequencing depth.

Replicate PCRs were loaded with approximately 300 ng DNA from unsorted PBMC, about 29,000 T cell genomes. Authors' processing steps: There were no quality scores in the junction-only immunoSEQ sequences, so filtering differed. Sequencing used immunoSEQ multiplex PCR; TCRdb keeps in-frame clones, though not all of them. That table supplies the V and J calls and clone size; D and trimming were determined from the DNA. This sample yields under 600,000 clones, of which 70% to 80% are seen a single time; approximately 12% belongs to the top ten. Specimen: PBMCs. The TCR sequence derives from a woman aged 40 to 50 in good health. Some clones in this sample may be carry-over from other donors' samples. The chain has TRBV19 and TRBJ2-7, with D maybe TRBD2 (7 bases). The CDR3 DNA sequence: TGTGCCAGTAGTATCGGGGGGCGGAACGAGCAGTACTTC. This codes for CASSIGGRNEQYF.